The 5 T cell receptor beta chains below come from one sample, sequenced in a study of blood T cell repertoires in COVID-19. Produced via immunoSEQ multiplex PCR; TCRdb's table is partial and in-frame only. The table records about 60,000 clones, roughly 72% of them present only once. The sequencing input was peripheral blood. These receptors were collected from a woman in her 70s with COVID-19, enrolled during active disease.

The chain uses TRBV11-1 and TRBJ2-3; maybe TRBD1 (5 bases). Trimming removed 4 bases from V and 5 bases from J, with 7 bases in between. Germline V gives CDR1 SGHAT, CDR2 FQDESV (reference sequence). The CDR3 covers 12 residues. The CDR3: CASSSQGDTQYF. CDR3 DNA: TGTGCCAGCAGCTCCCAGGGAGATACGCAGTATTTT. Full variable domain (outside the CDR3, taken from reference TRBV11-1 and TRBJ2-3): EAEVAQSPRYKITEKSQAVAFWCDPISGHATLYWYRQILGQGPELLVQFQDESVVDDSQLPKDRFSAERLKGVDSTLKIQPAELGDSAMYLCASSSQGDTQYFGPGTRLTVL.

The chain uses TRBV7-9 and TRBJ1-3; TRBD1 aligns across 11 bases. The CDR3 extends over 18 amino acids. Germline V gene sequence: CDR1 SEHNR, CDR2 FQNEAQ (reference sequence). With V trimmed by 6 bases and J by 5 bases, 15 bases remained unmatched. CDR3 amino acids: CASRLAISGTGGRNTIYF. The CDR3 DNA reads TGTGCCAGCAGGCTTGCTATTTCCGGGACAGGGGGTAGAAACACCATATATTTT. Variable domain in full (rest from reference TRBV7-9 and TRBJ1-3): DTGVSQNPRHKITKRGQNVTFRCDPISEHNRLYWYRQTLGQGPEFLTYFQNEAQLEKSRLLSDRFSAERPKGSFSTLEIQRTEQGDSAMYLCASRLAISGTGGRNTIYFGEGSWLTVV.

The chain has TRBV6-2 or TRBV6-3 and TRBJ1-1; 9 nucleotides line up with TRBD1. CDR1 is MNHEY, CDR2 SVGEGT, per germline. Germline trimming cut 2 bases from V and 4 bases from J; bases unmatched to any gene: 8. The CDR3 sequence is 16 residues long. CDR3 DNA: TGTGCCAGCAGTTACAGTACAGGGGGCGCGGGCACTGAAGCTTTCTTT. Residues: CASSYSTGGAGTEAFF.

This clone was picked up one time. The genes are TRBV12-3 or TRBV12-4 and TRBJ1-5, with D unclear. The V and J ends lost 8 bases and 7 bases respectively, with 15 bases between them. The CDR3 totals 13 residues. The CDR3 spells CASARRPGQPQHF. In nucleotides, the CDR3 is TGTGCCAGCGCCCGTCGCCCGGGACAGCCCCAGCATTTT.

The CDR3: CASSLAPGLAGLPGAGELFF. For the CDR3, the DNA is TGTGCCAGCAGCTTAGCACCGGGACTAGCGGGACTCCCAGGGGCCGGGGAGCTGTTTTTT. The rearrangement links TRBV11-3 to TRBJ2-2; TRBD2 aligns across 13 bases. J gave up 6 bases and V 1 base, and 14 bases lay outside the gene matches. Per germline, CDR1 SGHNT and CDR2 YENEEA. This CDR3 comprises 20 residues.